A selection of T cell receptor beta chains follows, all from one sample in a study of identical twins. TCRdb re-derived calls from the 5' RACE reads in MiXCR, one entry per CDR3 protein. The sample records 470,000 or so distinct CDR3 sequences, 24% being singletons. A further study also used this sample, focusing on T cells expressing NK-cell markers.

Sample: CD4+ T cells sorted from blood. Every receptor here comes from a young woman in good health. The CDR3 runs from the conserved cysteine through the conserved F or W. D genes are given only for firm matches. Only some rows state a clone size, as once, few, many or a class for expanded clones.

>.|TRBV9|TRBD2|TRBJ2-7
TGTGCCAGCAGCGTAGACGGGACTAGCGGGCCGAGGCAGCAGTACTTC
CASSVDGTSGPRQQYF
>many|TRBV12-3/TRBV12-4|TRBD1|TRBJ2-1
TGTGCCAGCAGTATAAGACAGGGGTACAATGAGCAGTTCTTC
CASSIRQGYNEQFF
>few|TRBV14|.|TRBJ2-7
TGTGCCAGCAGCCACCTAGGGACCAACGAGCAGTACTTC
CASSHLGTNEQYF
>once|TRBV12-5|.|TRBJ2-2
TGTGCTAGTGGTTTGGTACAGGGGGAGCTGTTTTTT
CASGLVQGELFF
>.|TRBV20-1|.|TRBJ2-7
TGCAGTGCTCCCTCACGCCTGACTGACTACGAGCAGTACTTC
CSAPSRLTDYEQYF
>.|TRBV7-9|TRBD2|TRBJ2-7
TGTGCCAGCAGCCCGGGACGGGGGGGACCTTCCGAGCAGTACTTC
CASSPGRGGPSEQYF
>few|TRBV5-1|.|TRBJ2-6
TGCGCCAGCAGCTTTCAAGAGAGCCGCTCTGGGGCCAACGTCCTGACTTTC
CASSFQESRSGANVLTF
>few|TRBV4-3|.|TRBJ1-1
TGCGCCAGCAGCCAATTTTCAGGGATGAACACTGAAGCTTTCTTT
CASSQFSGMNTEAFF
>few|TRBV10-3|.|TRBJ2-5
TGTGCCATCAGTGACTTGGAGACCCAGTACTTC
CAISDLETQYF
>.|TRBV10-1|.|TRBJ2-7
TGCGCCGGAACTAGTGCGGACGGCTTGAGGGAGCAGTACTTC
CAGTSADGLREQYF
>.|TRBV5-1|.|TRBJ2-1
TGCGCCAGCAGCTTCTTGAGGGGCGGGAATGAGCAGTTCTTC
CASSFLRGGNEQFF
>few|TRBV12-3/TRBV12-4|TRBD2|TRBJ2-1
TGTGCCAGCAGGCGGACTAGCGGAACCTACAATGAGCAGTTCTTC
CASRRTSGTYNEQFF